This T cell receptor (beta chain) was identified during a study of T cell clonality in common variable immunodeficiency. Study-wide points: CVID patient heterogeneity limited repertoire-clinical complication correlations.

This clone has ten or more counts. Antigen specificity is unknown. The CDR3 extends 3 residues past the end of the read, so its final part is completed from the germline J gene. The identical CDR3 is also encoded by other nucleotide sequences in the sample. Blood samples were heparinized, roughly 5 to 9 ml per donor. The repertoire was sequenced with immunoSEQ multiplex PCR; TCRdb's copy has only in-frame clones and lacks some. Found here are approximately 81,000 clones, no singletons; the ten largest cover 0.8%. CDR1 and CDR2 (germline): DFQATT, SNEGSKA (reference sequence). This CDR3 has 13 amino acids. Unmatched junction bases numbered 4, after V lost 6 bases and J lost 0 bases.

Sequenced input: peripheral blood mononuclear cells. The chain uses TRBV20-1 and TRBJ1-2; TRBD1 aligns across 7 bases. The clonotype comes from a person aged 18 to 75 in good health. The sequenced part of the CDR3 DNA is TGCAGTGCGCGGGACAGTACTAACTATGGC. Its protein is CSARDSTNYG. The whole CDR3 sequence is CSARDSTNYGYTF.